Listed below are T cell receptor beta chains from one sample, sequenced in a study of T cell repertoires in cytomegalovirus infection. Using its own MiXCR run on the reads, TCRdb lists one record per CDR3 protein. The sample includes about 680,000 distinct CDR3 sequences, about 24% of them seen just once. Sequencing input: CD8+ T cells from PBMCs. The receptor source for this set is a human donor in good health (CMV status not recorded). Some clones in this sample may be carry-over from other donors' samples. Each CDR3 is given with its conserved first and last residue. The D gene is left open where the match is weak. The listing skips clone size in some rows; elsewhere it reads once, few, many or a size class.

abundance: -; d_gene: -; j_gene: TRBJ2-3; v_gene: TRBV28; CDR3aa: CASRTLQEGPGVADTQYF; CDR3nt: TGTGCCAGCAGGACCCTCCAAGAGGGGCCGGGGGTCGCAGATACGCAGTATTTT
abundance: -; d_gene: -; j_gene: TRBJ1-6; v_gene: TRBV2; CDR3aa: CASSEAQWLVPNSPLHF; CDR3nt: TGTGCCAGCAGTGAAGCGCAATGGCTCGTCCCCAATTCACCCCTCCACTTT
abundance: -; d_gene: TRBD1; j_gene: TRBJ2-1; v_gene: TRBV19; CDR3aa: CASSLQGVVNEQFF; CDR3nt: TGTGCCAGTAGTCTACAGGGGGTAGTAAATGAGCAGTTCTTC
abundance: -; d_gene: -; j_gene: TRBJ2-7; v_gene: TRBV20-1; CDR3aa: CSARSDTYEQYF; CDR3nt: TGCAGTGCTAGGTCCGACACCTACGAGCAGTACTTC
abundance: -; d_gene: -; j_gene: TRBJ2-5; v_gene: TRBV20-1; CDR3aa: CSATWSSDGGQYF; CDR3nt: TGCAGTGCCACGTGGTCTTCCGATGGCGGCCAGTACTTC
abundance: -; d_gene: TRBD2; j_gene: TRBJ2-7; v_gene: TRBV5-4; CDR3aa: CASRRSGGPPYEQYF; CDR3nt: TGTGCCAGCAGGAGGAGCGGGGGGCCGCCCTACGAGCAGTACTTC
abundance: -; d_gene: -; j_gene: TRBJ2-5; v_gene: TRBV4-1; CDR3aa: CASSQRRQETQYF; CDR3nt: TGCGCCAGCAGCCAACGAAGACAAGAGACCCAGTACTTC
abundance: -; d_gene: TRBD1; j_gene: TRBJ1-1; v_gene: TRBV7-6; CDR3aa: CASSFRTGDTEAFF; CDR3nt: TGTGCCAGCAGCTTCAGGACAGGGGACACTGAAGCTTTCTTT
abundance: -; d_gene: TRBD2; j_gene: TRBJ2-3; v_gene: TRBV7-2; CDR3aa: CASSYRDYSTDTQYF; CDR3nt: TGTGCCAGCAGCTATCGGGACTACTCCACAGATACGCAGTATTTT
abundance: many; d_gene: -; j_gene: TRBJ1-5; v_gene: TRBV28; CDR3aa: CASSGGPQHF; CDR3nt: TGTGCCAGCTCTGGAGGACCCCAGCATTTT
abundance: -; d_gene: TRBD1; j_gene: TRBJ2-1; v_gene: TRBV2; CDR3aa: CASSGGQGGNEQFF; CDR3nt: TGTGCCAGCAGTGGGGGACAGGGTGGCAATGAGCAGTTCTTC
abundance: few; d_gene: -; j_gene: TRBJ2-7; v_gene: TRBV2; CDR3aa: CASSERYSRGGYEQYF; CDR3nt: TGTGCCAGCAGTGAACGGTATTCGAGGGGTGGGTACGAGCAGTACTTC
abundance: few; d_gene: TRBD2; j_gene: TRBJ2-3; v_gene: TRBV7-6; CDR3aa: CASSLAPSGGTTDTQYF; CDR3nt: TGTGCCAGCAGCTTAGCACCTAGCGGGGGAACCACAGATACGCAGTATTTT
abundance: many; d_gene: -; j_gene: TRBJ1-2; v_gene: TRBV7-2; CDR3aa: CASSLADYLYYGYTF; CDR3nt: TGTGCCAGCAGCTTGGCCGACTACCTCTACTATGGCTACACCTTC
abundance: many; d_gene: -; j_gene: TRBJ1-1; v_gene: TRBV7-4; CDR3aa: CASSPELQGSNTEAFF; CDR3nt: TGTGCCAGCAGCCCCGAATTACAGGGTTCGAACACTGAAGCTTTCTTT
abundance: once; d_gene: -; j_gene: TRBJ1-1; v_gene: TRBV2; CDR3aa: CASSGPPAFF; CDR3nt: TGTGCCAGCAGTGGGCCTCCAGCTTTCTTT
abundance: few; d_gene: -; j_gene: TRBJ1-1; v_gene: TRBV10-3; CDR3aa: CAITLSPQGKAEAFF; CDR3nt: TGTGCCATCACCCTGAGTCCTCAGGGTAAGGCTGAAGCTTTCTTT
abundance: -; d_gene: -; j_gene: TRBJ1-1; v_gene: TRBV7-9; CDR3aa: CASSGRGNPEAFF; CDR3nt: TGTGCCAGCAGCGGGCGGGGGAACCCTGAAGCTTTCTTT
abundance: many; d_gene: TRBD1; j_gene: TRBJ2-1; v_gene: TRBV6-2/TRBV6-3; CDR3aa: CATRLGQLYNEQFF; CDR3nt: TGTGCCACCAGATTGGGACAGCTTTACAATGAGCAGTTCTTC
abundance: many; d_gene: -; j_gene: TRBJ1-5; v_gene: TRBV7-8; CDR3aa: CASSPEGVREPQHF; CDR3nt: TGTGCCAGCAGCCCGGAGGGCGTAAGAGAGCCCCAGCATTTT
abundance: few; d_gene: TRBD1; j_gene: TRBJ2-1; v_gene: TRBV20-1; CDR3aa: CSASLDRGESYNEQFF; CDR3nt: TGCAGTGCTAGCCTTGACAGGGGAGAATCCTACAATGAGCAGTTCTTC
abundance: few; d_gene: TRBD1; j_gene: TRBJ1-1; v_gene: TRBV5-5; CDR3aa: CTSSGTGGTEAFF; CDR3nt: TGTACCAGCAGCGGTACAGGGGGGACTGAAGCTTTCTTT
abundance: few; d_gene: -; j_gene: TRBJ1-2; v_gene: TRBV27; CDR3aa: CASRKQGLYGYTF; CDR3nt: TGTGCCAGCAGAAAACAGGGCTTGTATGGCTACACCTTC
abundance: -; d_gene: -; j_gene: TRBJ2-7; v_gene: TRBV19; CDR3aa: CASSMRDSTYEQYF; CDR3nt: TGTGCCAGTAGTATGCGGGACAGTACCTACGAGCAGTACTTC
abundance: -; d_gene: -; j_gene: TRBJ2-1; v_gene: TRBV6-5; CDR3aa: CASSYSWQAPYNEQFF; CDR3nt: TGTGCCAGCAGTTACTCCTGGCAGGCCCCCTACAATGAGCAGTTCTTC
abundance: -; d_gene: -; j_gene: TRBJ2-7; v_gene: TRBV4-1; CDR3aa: CASSQDPHEQYF; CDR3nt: TGCGCCAGCAGCCAAGATCCGCACGAGCAGTACTTC
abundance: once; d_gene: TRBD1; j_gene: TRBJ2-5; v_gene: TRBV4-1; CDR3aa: CASSQEDDRALGETQYF; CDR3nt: TGTGCCAGCAGCCAAGAGGACGACAGGGCGCTCGGAGAGACCCAGTACTTC
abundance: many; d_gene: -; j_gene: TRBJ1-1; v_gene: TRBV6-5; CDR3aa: CASSYTTGPNTEAFF; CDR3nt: TGTGCCAGCAGTTACACGACAGGACCGAACACTGAAGCTTTCTTT
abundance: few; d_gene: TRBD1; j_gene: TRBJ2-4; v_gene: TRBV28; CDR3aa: CASSLTTGGDIQYF; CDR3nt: TGTGCCAGCAGTCTTACGACAGGGGGGGACATTCAGTACTTC
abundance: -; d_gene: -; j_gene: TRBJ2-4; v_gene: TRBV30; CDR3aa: CAWSGGGRAKNIQYF; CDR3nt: TGTGCCTGGAGTGGCGGCGGTCGAGCCAAAAACATTCAGTACTTC
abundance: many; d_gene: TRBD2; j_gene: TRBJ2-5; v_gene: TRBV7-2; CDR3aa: CASSGGGRETQYF; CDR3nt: TGTGCCAGCAGCGGGGGGGGAAGGGAGACCCAGTACTTC
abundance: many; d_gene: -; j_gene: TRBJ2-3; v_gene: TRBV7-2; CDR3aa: CASSATLRGSTDTQYF; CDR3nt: TGTGCCAGCAGCGCAACCCTCAGGGGAAGCACAGATACGCAGTATTTT
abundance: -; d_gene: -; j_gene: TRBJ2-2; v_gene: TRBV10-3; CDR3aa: CAISERGELFF; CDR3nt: TGTGCCATCAGTGAAAGGGGGGAGCTGTTTTTT
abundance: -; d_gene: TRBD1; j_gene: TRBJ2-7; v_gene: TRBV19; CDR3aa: CASSIRFRTGITYEQYF; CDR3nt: TGTGCCAGTAGTATACGGTTCCGGACAGGGATCACCTACGAGCAGTACTTC
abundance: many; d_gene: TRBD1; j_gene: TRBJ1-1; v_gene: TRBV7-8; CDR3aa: CASSSQGEEAFF; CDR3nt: TGTGCCAGCAGCTCTCAGGGGGAAGAAGCTTTCTTT
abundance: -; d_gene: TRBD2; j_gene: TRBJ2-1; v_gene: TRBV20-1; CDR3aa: CSARGLAVGSEQFF; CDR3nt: TGCAGTGCTAGAGGACTAGCGGTAGGCTCTGAGCAGTTCTTC
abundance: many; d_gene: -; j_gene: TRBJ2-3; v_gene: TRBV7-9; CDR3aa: CASSLPSTDTQYF; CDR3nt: TGTGCCAGCAGCTTACCTAGCACAGATACGCAGTATTTT
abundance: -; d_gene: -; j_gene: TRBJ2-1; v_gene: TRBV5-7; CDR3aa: CASSCQSSYNEQFF; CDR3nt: TGTGCCAGCAGCTGCCAGAGTAGTTATAATGAGCAGTTCTTC
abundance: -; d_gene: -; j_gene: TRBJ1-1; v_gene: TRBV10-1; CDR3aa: CASSESSKTKNTEAFF; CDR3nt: TGCGCCAGCAGTGAGTCGTCAAAAACCAAGAACACTGAAGCTTTCTTT
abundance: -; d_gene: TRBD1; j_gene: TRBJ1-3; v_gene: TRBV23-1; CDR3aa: CASRTNRGLSGNTIYF; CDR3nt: TGCGCCAGCAGGACCAACAGGGGGCTCTCTGGAAACACCATATATTTT